This T cell receptor (beta chain) was profiled in a study of blood T cells in healthy people across ages. Through a sample-barcoded 5' primer and a J-beta primer mix, a second PCR was run for about 6 to 11 cycles. TCRdb re-derived calls from the 5' RACE reads in MiXCR, one entry per CDR3 protein. The sample has roughly 800,000 distinct CDR3 sequences, roughly 50% seen once. Germline CDR1 reads LGHDT; CDR2 reads YNNKEL (reference sequence). CDR3 length equals 14 residues. Trimming cost V 1 base and J 8 bases, with 14 bases left between them. The J gene is TRBJ1-2, the V gene TRBV3-1, with D possibly TRBD1 on 5 matching bases. The sequencing sample was made of blood. The sequence derives from a man younger than 40 in good health. Here the CDR3 DNA reads TGTGCCAGCAGCCAAGCCTTCGGCAGGGTAGGCTACACCTTC. This translates into CASSQAFGRVGYTF.